A single sample is the source of the 3 T cell receptor beta chains below, sequenced in a study of blood T cell repertoires in COVID-19. TCRdb's table, derived via immunoSEQ multiplex PCR, lists solely in-frame clones and lacks some. This table has roughly 200,000 clones, more than 75% appearing once. Specimen: PBMCs or T cells enriched from blood (not recorded which). Every receptor here comes from a man younger than 45 in a cohort exposed to, infected with or recovered from COVID-19 (not recorded which).

V is TRBV10-3 and J is TRBJ1-1; 10 bases align to TRBD1. This CDR3 is built from 15 residues. The V gene's germline CDR1 is ENHRY and CDR2 SYGVKD. The ends lost 6 bases at V and 8 bases at J; junction bases unmatched: 12. The CDR3 sequence is CAISSGTGAEPEAFF. Here the CDR3 DNA reads TGTGCCATCAGCTCCGGGACAGGGGCCGAACCCGAAGCTTTCTTT.

The chain uses TRBV7-2 and TRBJ2-2; TRBD1 matches at 8 bases. This CDR3 is built from 13 residues. After removal of 9 bases from V and 6 bases from J, the junction contained 6 bases not matched to a gene. Germline loops: CDR1 SGHTA, CDR2 FQGNSA. CDR3 nucleotide sequence: TGTGCCAGTCGACAGGGGCTCCCCGGGGAGCTGTTTTTT. The encoded protein is CASRQGLPGELFF.

In its sample, this clone was seen a few times. V is TRBV6-1 and J is TRBJ1-4; the D is unclear. The CDR3 loop spans 12 amino acids. The germline V gene has CDR1 MNHNS and CDR2 SASEGT. V gave up 3 bases and J gave up 6 bases, with 5 bases separating them. This CDR3 reads CASSDSDEKLFF. CDR3 DNA: TGTGCCAGCAGTGATTCGGATGAAAAACTGTTTTTT.